Listed below are T cell receptor beta chains from one sample, sequenced in a study of blood T cell repertoires in COVID-19. Here immunoSEQ multiplex PCR was the method, and the copy in TCRdb shows in-frame clones only, minus some. The sample contains around 250,000 clones, about 88% of which appear only once. The sample comprised PBMCs or T cells enriched from blood (not recorded which). These receptor sequences come from a woman between 45 and 65 years old who had been exposed to COVID-19. Both conserved end residues are trimmed from each CDR3.

CDR3aa: ASSYYGAANTGELF
j_gene: TRBJ2-2
v_gene: TRBV7-2

CDR3aa: ASSFPISTGELF
j_gene: TRBJ2-2
v_gene: TRBV7-8

CDR3aa: ASSDHIDNEQF
j_gene: TRBJ2-1
v_gene: TRBV25-1

CDR3aa: ASSAQGGLGQPQH
j_gene: TRBJ1-5
v_gene: TRBV11-2

CDR3aa: SASQGTNQPQH
j_gene: TRBJ1-5
v_gene: TRBV20-1

CDR3aa: ASSLGASGSPDTQY
j_gene: TRBJ2-3
v_gene: TRBV5-4

CDR3aa: ATSMPGNQPQH
j_gene: TRBJ1-5
v_gene: TRBV24-1

CDR3aa: ASGLDGYGGRTGELF
j_gene: TRBJ2-2
v_gene: TRBV12-5

CDR3aa: ASSPSGGPTRRELF
j_gene: TRBJ2-2
v_gene: TRBV7-2

CDR3aa: ASSSDRGNTIY
j_gene: TRBJ1-3
v_gene: TRBV9

CDR3aa: SVGDRNSYEQY
j_gene: TRBJ2-7
v_gene: TRBV29-1

CDR3aa: ASSLEWDNRGPLEAF
j_gene: TRBJ1-1
v_gene: TRBV27

CDR3aa: ASRGETQY
j_gene: TRBJ2-5
v_gene: TRBV28

CDR3aa: AISESRSGGTYNEQF
j_gene: TRBJ2-1
v_gene: TRBV10-3

CDR3aa: SASSTNYGYT
j_gene: TRBJ1-2
v_gene: TRBV20-1

CDR3aa: ASSYSPLGPSYEQY
j_gene: TRBJ2-7
v_gene: TRBV6-5

CDR3aa: ASSPTGNQPQH
j_gene: TRBJ1-5
v_gene: TRBV18

CDR3aa: ASYLASGDQETQY
j_gene: TRBJ2-5
v_gene: TRBV2

CDR3aa: ATSDFGAGRTDTQY
j_gene: TRBJ2-3
v_gene: TRBV24-1

CDR3aa: ASKTRGGSTDTQY
j_gene: TRBJ2-3
v_gene: TRBV5-6

CDR3aa: ASDTQGTGELF
j_gene: TRBJ2-2
v_gene: TRBV5-6

CDR3aa: ASSKGRQGGPGELF
j_gene: TRBJ2-2
v_gene: TRBV21-1

CDR3aa: ASSLGSVREKLF
j_gene: TRBJ1-4
v_gene: TRBV5-5

CDR3aa: ASSAFRVNTEAF
j_gene: TRBJ1-1
v_gene: TRBV19

CDR3aa: ASSFRRNTEAF
j_gene: TRBJ1-1
v_gene: TRBV5-4

CDR3aa: SVLLGQVDQY
j_gene: TRBJ2-7
v_gene: TRBV29-1

CDR3aa: ASSFRVSNSPLH
j_gene: TRBJ1-6
v_gene: TRBV28

CDR3aa: ATSRGSSQPQH
j_gene: TRBJ1-5
v_gene: TRBV15

CDR3aa: ASSSSSGETQY
j_gene: TRBJ2-5
v_gene: TRBV2